The next 9 T cell receptor beta chains were all read from a single sample in a study of beta chain features in type 1 diabetes. As every portion of the isolated RNA was reverse transcribed, the sequencing read expressed TCRB transcripts. This table comes from immunoSEQ multiplex PCR, and its TCRdb copy is limited to in-frame clones, with some not included. The sample carries about 900,000 clones, 17% recorded once. The sample consisted of naive CD4+ T cells from blood. All receptors derive from a woman aged 18-35 years in good health.

This clone occurred a few times. The chain has TRBV5-1 and TRBJ1-2; D might be TRBD1 (5 bases). From germline, CDR1 is SGHRS and CDR2 YFSETQ. V was shortened by 4 bases and J by 6 bases, with 13 bases between the two germline ends. The CDR3 spans 13 residues. This CDR3 is CASSTRTRDGYTF. The CDR3 region has the DNA TGCGCCAGCAGCACTCGGACAAGGGATGGCTACACCTTC.

The CDR3 nucleotides are TGTGCCAGCAGCGTAGGACGACTAGCGCCTACAGATACGCAGTATTTT. Its translation: CASSVGRLAPTDTQYF. This rearrangement joins TRBV9 to TRBJ2-3; 8 bases line up with TRBD2. V was pared by 0 bases and J by 3 bases, with 6 bases of the junction left unmatched. The CDR3 is made up of 16 amino acids. Germline V lookup: CDR1 SGDLS, CDR2 YYNGEE.

V usage is TRBV4-2 and J usage is TRBJ2-1, with 13 bases matching TRBD2. The CDR3 sequence is 15 residues long. V shed 5 bases, J shed 8 bases, and the junction held 6 bases outside the gene matches. The germline CDR1 and CDR2 sequences are LGHNA and YNFKEQ. CDR3 sequence (DNA): TGTGCCAGCAGCTCCAGACTAGCGGGAGGCGATGAGCAGTTCTTC. Amino acids: CASSSRLAGGDEQFF.

This clone turned up a few times. This chain connects TRBV9 to TRBJ2-7; possibly TRBD1 for D (6 bases). The CDR3 runs 14 residues. CDR1 is SGDLS and CDR2 is YYNGEE in the germline V gene. V was cut by 0 bases and J by 3 bases, with 10 bases left in between. In nucleotides, the CDR3 is TGTGCCAGCAGCGTAGACAGGGTGAGCTACGAGCAGTACTTC. Translated: CASSVDRVSYEQYF.

This clone has a handful of counts. The genes are TRBV21-1 and TRBJ2-1; the DNA was not compared with TRBD2, the D call given in the table. TRBV21-1 is a recognized pseudogene. The length of the CDR3 is 18 residues. CDR3 loop: CASSKANRDYPSYNEQFF. In DNA, the CDR3 is TGTGCCAGCAGCAAAGCGAACCGGGACTACCCCTCCTACAATGAGCAGTTCTTC.

The gene calls are TRBV18 and TRBJ2-3, with 11 bases identical to TRBD2. Trimming took 4 bases from V and 3 from J; bases not matched to a gene: 3. Germline CDR1 is KGHSH and CDR2 is LQKENI. CDR3 length: 15 residues. The CDR3 nucleotides read TGTGCCAGCTCACGAACTAGCGGGGGTACAGATACGCAGTATTTT. Protein product: CASSRTSGGTDTQYF.

This clone came up a few times. In DNA form, the CDR3 reads TGTGCCAGCAGCCCCCCTTGGTCACTTGATAGCACAGATACGCAGTATTTT. This translates into CASSPPWSLDSTDTQYF. This chain uses TRBV28 with TRBJ2-3; D ambiguous. Germline V gene lookup returns CDR1 MDHEN and CDR2 SYDVKM. V was clipped by 6 bases and J by 0 bases, with 19 bases between them. The CDR3 contains 17 residues.

This clone was observed a few times. The gene calls are TRBV7-2 and TRBJ2-5, with a tentative D call TRBD2 (6 bases). Per germline, CDR1 SGHTA and CDR2 FQGNSA. Trimming cost V 3 bases and J 4 bases, with 12 bases left between them. CDR3 length: 14 residues. This CDR3 reads CASSFTRERETQYF. The DNA of the CDR3 is TGTGCCAGCAGCTTCACTCGGGAGCGAGAGACCCAGTACTTC.

This clone was counted a few times. The V call is TRBV9, the J call TRBJ2-3; 10 nucleotides match TRBD2. The junction had 6 bases not matched to a gene; V was cut back by 3 bases and J by 5 bases. CDR1 and CDR2 (germline): SGDLS, YYNGEE. The CDR3 spans 15 residues. The CDR3 DNA is TGTGCCAGCAGCGCCAGACTAGCGGGTAAAGATACGCAGTATTTT. Encoded protein: CASSARLAGKDTQYF.